There are many counts of the clone carrying this TCR beta chain. Its antigen is not identified. Per the germline V gene, CDR1 is MNHEY and CDR2 is SVGEGT. Trimming took 5 bases from V and 3 from J; bases not matched to a gene: 12. The CDR3 extends over 18 amino acids. These data originate in a study of lung T cells in sarcoidosis with Löfgren's syndrome. In the study overall: Repertoire analyses centered on Löfgren's syndrome patients.

Findings and limits, study-wide: Shared TRAV12-1 and TRBV2 CDR3 motifs across Löfgren's syndrome patients reportedly suggested public CD4+ TCRs.

TCRdb recomputed calls from the reads with MiXCR, one row per CDR3 protein. The sample includes about 63,000 distinct CDR3 sequences, about 20% seen only once; the top ten take about 2.5%. This clonotype originated in a human donor with sarcoidosis (Löfgren's syndrome or another form), or a control subject (not recorded which). The sequencing sample was made of CD4+ T cells from PBMCs. The chain links TRBV6-2 or TRBV6-3 to TRBJ1-6; 8 bases align to TRBD1. CDR3 residues: CASSTPGQAGIYNSPLHF. CDR3 DNA: TGTGCCAGCAGTACCCCGGGACAGGCCGGCATCTATAATTCACCCCTCCACTTT.